This is a list of T cell receptor beta chains from one sample in a study of patients and donors after allogeneic stem cell transplantation. MiXCR was run by TCRdb on the RT-PCR reads, yielding one entry per CDR3 protein. The sample consists of some 960,000 distinct CDR3 sequences, under 20% of them appearing once. Sequenced input: blood, either unsorted or a sorted T cell fraction (not recorded which). The source of these receptors is a human donor who was either an allogeneic HSCT recipient or a stem cell or donor lymphocyte infusion donor (not recorded which). It is not recorded whose cells these are; they may come from a transplant donor. Each CDR3 is given with its conserved first and last residue. The D gene is left open where the match is weak.

v_gene	j_gene	d_gene	CDR3aa
TRBV20-1	TRBJ2-1	TRBD1	CSATGQGPYNEQFF
TRBV11-2	TRBJ1-5	.	CASSLDLFASTASNQPQHF
TRBV11-1	TRBJ2-1	.	CASSFLFGRGGRYNEQFF
TRBV25-1	TRBJ2-2	.	CASSEGVVGELFF
TRBV7-3	TRBJ2-7	TRBD2	CASSTPGLFYEQYF
TRBV24-1	TRBJ2-1	.	CATSDSAGNEQFF
TRBV6-5	TRBJ1-1	.	CASSYGGSPNTEAFF
TRBV4-2	TRBJ1-6	.	CASSQGQGDNSPLHF
TRBV30	TRBJ2-3	.	CAWRDAYTQYF
TRBV15	TRBJ2-1	.	CATSLNRVSYNEQFF
TRBV5-1	TRBJ1-4	.	CASRLTGLTEKLFF
TRBV3-1	TRBJ1-1	TRBD1	CASSLDRDDTEAFF
TRBV9	TRBJ2-3	TRBD2	CASSEGTSPSTDTQYF
TRBV4-1	TRBJ2-1	.	CASSQHYRGEQFF
TRBV10-3	TRBJ2-7	.	CATETLSGYEQYF
TRBV19	TRBJ1-1	TRBD1	CASRTGNTEAFF
TRBV5-1	TRBJ1-1	TRBD1	CASSKRTGGLNTEAFF
TRBV19	TRBJ2-1	.	CASSMSLSSNEQFF
TRBV9	TRBJ1-1	.	CASSVEQVLHPTEAFF
TRBV14	TRBJ2-5	TRBD2	CASSRGLAGGPWETQYF
TRBV20-1	TRBJ2-1	.	CSAPKTSYNEQFF
TRBV2	TRBJ2-1	TRBD2	CASSLAGLGVDEQFF
TRBV5-6	TRBJ2-3	.	CASSLVSGGPDTQYF
TRBV5-1	TRBJ1-6	TRBD1	CASSRGQENSPLHF
TRBV24-1	TRBJ2-3	.	CATSDSLDAIQGLARSDTQYF
TRBV3-1	TRBJ2-1	TRBD2	CASSSQREYNEQFF
TRBV27	TRBJ1-5	.	CASSLAVGPNQPQHF
TRBV20-1	TRBJ2-3	TRBD1	CSASFNRGKDTQYF
TRBV5-1	TRBJ2-5	.	CASSLEIGPQETQYF
TRBV7-2	TRBJ2-1	.	CASSMDRDLYNEQFF
TRBV12-3/TRBV12-4	TRBJ2-1	.	CASSLRVHNEQFF
TRBV10-3	TRBJ2-7	.	CAISGDYEQYF
TRBV3-1	TRBJ2-2	TRBD1	CASGPGTAGELFF
TRBV6-1	TRBJ1-1	TRBD1	CASSPLDRVETEAFF
TRBV29-1	TRBJ2-7	TRBD2	CSVTPPSGRAFEQYF
TRBV15	TRBJ2-7	TRBD1	CATSPWTGPYEQYF
TRBV2	TRBJ1-2	.	CASNGNGAGYGYTF
TRBV3-1	TRBJ1-2	TRBD1	CASSQVGGGGGYTF
TRBV7-6	TRBJ1-3	.	CASSPGHNSGNTIYF
TRBV27	TRBJ1-1	TRBD1	CASSSPGTGEGTEAFF
TRBV20-1	TRBJ1-1	.	CSARDVGKMNTEAFF
TRBV20-1	TRBJ1-4	TRBD1	CSATRDSSNEKLFF
TRBV3-1	TRBJ1-4	TRBD1	CASSSRGTGARKGLFF
TRBV6-5	TRBJ1-4	TRBD1	CASRGQAEKLFF
TRBV7-9	TRBJ1-1	.	CASSLPDSAEAFF